This T cell receptor beta chain comes out of a study of technical replicates of blood from several donors. TCRdb's table, derived via immunoSEQ multiplex PCR, lists solely in-frame clones and lacks some. The repertoire holds 80,000 to 95,000 clones, with roughly 96% as singletons. Germline values: CDR1 LNHDA, CDR2 SQIVND (reference sequence). V was clipped by 3 bases and J by 0 bases; unmatched bases: 5. This CDR3 region has 15 residues. The sample taken for sequencing was T cells isolated from PBMCs. The receptor was isolated from a human donor in good health. The rearrangement joins TRBV19 to TRBJ2-7; 7 nucleotides line up with TRBD2. The CDR3 loop reads CASSMGGVSSYEQYF. The CDR3 DNA is TGTGCCAGTAGTATGGGAGGGGTTAGCTCCTACGAGCAGTACTTC.